The present T cell receptor (beta chain) was sequenced within a study of T cells expressing NK-cell markers. The CDR3 runs 17 residues. Germline CDR1 is SGHVS and CDR2 is FQNEAQ. TCRdb reprocessed the 5' RACE reads; each CDR3 protein has one entry and no DNA is given. The table counts 440,000 or so distinct CDR3 sequences; roughly 8% lies in the top ten. The rearrangement links TRBV7-8 to TRBJ1-6; the TCRdb D gene call, TRBD1, has no DNA to confirm it. Sequences were obtained from blood T cells: a sorted CD56 or NKG2C T cell subset, CD4+ or CD8+ T cells, or bulk PBMC T cells (not recorded which). The clonotype was recovered from a woman aged 18 to 75 in good health. CDR3 sequence: CASSLAGLGGLGSPLHF.